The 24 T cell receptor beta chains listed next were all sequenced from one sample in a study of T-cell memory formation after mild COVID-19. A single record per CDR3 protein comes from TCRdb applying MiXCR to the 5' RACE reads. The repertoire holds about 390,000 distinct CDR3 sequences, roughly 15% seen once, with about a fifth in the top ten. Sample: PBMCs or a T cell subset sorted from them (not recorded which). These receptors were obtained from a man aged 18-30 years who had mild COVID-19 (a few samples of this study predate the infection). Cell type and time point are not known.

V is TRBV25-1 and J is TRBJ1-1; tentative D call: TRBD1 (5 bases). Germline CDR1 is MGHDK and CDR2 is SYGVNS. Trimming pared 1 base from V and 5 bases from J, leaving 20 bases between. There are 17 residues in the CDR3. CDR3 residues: CASSESWQGGKKTEAFF. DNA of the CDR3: TGTGCCAGCAGTGAATCTTGGCAGGGTGGTAAGAAGACTGAAGCTTTCTTT.

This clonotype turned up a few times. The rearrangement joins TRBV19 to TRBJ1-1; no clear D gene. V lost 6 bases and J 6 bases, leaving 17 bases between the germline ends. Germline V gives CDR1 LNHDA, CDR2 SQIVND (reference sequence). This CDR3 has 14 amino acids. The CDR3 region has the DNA TGTGCCAGTAGGAGAGTAGATCTACCCGCTGAAGCTTTCTTT. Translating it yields CASRRVDLPAEAFF.

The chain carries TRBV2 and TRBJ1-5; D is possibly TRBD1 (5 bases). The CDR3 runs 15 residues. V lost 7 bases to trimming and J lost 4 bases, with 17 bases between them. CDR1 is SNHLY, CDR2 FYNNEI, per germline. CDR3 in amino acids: CASTPSAGKNQPQHF. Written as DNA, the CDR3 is TGTGCCAGCACCCCCTCGGCAGGGAAGAATCAGCCCCAGCATTTT.

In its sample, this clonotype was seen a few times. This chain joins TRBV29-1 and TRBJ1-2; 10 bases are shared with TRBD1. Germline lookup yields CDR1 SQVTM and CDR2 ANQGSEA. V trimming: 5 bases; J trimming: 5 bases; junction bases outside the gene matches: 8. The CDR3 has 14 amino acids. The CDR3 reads CSVSYPGQGYGYTF. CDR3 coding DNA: TGCAGCGTTAGTTACCCGGGACAGGGGTATGGCTACACCTTC. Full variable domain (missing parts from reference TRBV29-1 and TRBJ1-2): SAVISQKPSRDICQRGTSLTIQCQVDSQVTMMFWYRQQPGQSLTLIATANQGSEATYESGFVIDKFPISRPNLTFSTLTVSNMSPEDSSIYLCSVSYPGQGYGYTFGSGTRLTVV.

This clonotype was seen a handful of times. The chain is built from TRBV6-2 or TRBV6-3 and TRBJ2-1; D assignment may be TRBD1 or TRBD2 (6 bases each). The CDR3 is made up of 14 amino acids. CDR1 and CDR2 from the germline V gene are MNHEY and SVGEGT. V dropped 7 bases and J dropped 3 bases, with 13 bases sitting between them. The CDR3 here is CASTTGALYNEQFF. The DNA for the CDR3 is TGTGCCAGCACAACGGGGGCCCTCTACAATGAGCAGTTCTTC.

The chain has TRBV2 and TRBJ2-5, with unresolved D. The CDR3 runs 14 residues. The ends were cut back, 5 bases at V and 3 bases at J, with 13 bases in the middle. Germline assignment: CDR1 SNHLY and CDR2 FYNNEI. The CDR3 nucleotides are TGTGCCAGCAGTTACGTTCTGGTGAAAGAGACCCAGTACTTC. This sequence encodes CASSYVLVKETQYF.

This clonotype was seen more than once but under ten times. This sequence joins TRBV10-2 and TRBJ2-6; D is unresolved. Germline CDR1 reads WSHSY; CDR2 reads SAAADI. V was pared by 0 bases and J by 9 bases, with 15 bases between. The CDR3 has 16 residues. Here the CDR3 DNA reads TGCGCCAGCAGTGAGTCCATAGGACGGCAGGTCAACGTCCTGACTTTC. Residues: CASSESIGRQVNVLTF.

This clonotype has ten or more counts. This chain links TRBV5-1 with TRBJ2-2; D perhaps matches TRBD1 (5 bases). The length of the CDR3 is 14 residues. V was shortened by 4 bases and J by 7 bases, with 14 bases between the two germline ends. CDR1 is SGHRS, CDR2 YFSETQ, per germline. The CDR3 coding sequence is TGCGCCAGCAGCGGTGACAGTTTTGGCGGGGAGCTGTTTTTT. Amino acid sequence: CASSGDSFGGELFF. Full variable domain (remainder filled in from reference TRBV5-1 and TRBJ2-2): KAGVTQTPRYLIKTRGQQVTLSCSPISGHRSVSWYQQTPGQGLQFLFEYFSETQRNKGNFPGRFSGRQFSNSRSEMNVSTLELGDSALYLCASSGDSFGGELFFGEGSRLTVL.

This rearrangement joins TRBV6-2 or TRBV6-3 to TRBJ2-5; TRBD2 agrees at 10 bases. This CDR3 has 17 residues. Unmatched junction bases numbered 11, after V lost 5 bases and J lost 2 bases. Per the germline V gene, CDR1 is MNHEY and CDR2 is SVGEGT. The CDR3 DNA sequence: TGTGCCAGCAGTGAAAGGGGGACTAGCGAGCCTCAAGAGACCCAGTACTTC. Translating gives CASSERGTSEPQETQYF.

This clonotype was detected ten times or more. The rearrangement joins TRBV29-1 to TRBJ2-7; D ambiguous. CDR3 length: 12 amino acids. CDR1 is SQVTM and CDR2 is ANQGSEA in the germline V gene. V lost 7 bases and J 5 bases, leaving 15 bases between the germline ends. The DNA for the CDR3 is TGCAGCGCTAACTCAGGTACCAACGAGCAGTACTTC. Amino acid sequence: CSANSGTNEQYF.

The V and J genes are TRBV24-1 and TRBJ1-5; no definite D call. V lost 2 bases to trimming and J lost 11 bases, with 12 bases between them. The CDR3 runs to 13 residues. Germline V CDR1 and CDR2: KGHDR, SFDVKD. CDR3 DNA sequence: TGTGCCACCAGTGATTATGGAGCGGGCGCCCAGCATTTT. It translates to CATSDYGAGAQHF.

In DNA form, the CDR3 reads TGTGCCAGCAGCGTAGGGAGTAGAGGCCCCAACGAGCAGTACTTC. This codes for CASSVGSRGPNEQYF. The chain couples TRBV9 to TRBJ2-7; D remains ambiguous. The V end lost 0 bases, the J end lost 5 bases, and 15 bases lay between the germline ends. Germline V gene sequence: CDR1 SGDLS, CDR2 YYNGEE. This CDR3 has 15 amino acids.

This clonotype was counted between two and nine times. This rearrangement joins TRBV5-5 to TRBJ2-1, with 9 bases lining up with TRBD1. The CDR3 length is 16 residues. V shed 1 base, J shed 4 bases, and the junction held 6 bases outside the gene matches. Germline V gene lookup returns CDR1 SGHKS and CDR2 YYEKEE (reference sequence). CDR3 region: CASSLPGQGPYNEQFF. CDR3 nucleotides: TGTGCCAGCAGCTTGCCGGGACAGGGTCCGTACAATGAGCAGTTCTTC.

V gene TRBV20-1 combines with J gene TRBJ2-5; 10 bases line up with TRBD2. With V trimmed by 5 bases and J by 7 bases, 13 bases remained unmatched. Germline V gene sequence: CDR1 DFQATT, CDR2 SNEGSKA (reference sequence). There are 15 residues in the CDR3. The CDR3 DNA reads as TGCAGTGCTGTTATTACTAGCGGGGCGGGGGGGACCCAGTACTTC. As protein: CSAVITSGAGGTQYF.

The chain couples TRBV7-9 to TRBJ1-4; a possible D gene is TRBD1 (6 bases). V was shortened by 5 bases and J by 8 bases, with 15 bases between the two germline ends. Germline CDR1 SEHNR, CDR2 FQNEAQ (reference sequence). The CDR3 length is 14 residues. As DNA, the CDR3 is TGTGCCAGCAGCCCGACAGGTCGTGACGAAAAACTGTTTTTT. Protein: CASSPTGRDEKLFF.

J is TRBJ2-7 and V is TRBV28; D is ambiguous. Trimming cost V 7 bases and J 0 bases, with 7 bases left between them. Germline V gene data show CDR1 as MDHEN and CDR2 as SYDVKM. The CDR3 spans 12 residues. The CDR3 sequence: CASMSSSYEQYV. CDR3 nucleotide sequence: TGTGCCAGCATGTCGAGCTCCTACGAGCAGTACGTC.

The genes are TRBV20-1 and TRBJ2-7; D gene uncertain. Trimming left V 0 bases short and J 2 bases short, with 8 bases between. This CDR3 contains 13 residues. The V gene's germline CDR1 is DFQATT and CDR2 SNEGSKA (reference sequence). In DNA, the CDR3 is TGCAGTGCTAGAGATGCGCCGACCTACGAGCAGTACTTC. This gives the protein CSARDAPTYEQYF.

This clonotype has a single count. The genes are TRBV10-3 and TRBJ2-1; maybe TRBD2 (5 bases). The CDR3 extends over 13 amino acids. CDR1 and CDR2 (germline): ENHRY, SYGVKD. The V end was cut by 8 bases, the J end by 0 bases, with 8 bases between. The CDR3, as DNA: TGTGCCATCCGGGGATACTCCTACAATGAGCAGTTCTTC. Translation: CAIRGYSYNEQFF.

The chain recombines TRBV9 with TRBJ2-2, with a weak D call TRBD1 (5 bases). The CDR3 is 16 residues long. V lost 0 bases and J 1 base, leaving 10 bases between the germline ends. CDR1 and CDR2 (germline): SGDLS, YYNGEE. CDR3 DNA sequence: TGTGCCAGCAGCGTAGACAGGTGGGGGAACACCGGGGAGCTGTTTTTT. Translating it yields CASSVDRWGNTGELFF.

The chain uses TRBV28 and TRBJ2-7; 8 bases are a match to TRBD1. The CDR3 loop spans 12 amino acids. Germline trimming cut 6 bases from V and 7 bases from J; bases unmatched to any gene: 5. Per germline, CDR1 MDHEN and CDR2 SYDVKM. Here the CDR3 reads CASRRQGFEQYV. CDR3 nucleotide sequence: TGTGCCAGCAGACGACAGGGGTTTGAGCAGTACGTC.

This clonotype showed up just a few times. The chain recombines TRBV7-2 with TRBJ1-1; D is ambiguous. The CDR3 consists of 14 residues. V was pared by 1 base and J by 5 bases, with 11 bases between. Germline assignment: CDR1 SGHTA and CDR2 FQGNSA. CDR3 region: CASSLDGWETEAFF. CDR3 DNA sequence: TGTGCCAGCAGCTTAGACGGGTGGGAGACTGAAGCTTTCTTT.

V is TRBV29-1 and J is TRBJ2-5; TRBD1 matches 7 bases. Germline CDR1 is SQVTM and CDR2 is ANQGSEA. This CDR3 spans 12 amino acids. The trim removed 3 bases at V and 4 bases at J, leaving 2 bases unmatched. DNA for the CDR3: TGCAGCGTTGACTGGACAGGAGAGACCCAGTACTTC. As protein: CSVDWTGETQYF.

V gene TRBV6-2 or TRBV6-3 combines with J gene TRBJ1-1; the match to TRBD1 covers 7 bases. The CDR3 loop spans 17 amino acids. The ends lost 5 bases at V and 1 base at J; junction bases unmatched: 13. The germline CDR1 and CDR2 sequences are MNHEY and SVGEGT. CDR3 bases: TGTGCCAGCAGTAAAGGGCGATGGGGACAGCAGAACACTGAAGCTTTCTTT. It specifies CASSKGRWGQQNTEAFF.

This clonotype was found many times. As DNA, the CDR3 is TGCAGCGTTTTAAGTGAGGAAAAACTGTTTTTT. It is translated as CSVLSEEKLFF. This chain uses TRBV29-1 with TRBJ1-4; D is ambiguous. Germline values: CDR1 SQVTM, CDR2 ANQGSEA. The germline V and J ends were trimmed by 5 bases and 8 bases, with 9 bases remaining between them. This CDR3 comprises 11 residues.